These T cell receptor beta chains were read from a single sample in a study of CD8 T cells in ankylosing spondylitis. TCRdb itself ran the 5' RACE reads through MiXCR, one entry per CDR3 protein. The table shows 450,000 to 550,000 distinct CDR3 sequences, with roughly 5.3% occurring only once. Sequences were obtained from blood, either unsorted or a sorted T cell fraction (not recorded which). The receptors were gathered from a male donor with ankylosing spondylitis. The CDR3 runs from the conserved cysteine through the conserved F or W. The D gene is left open where the match is weak. The size entry is marked missing in some rows and otherwise reads once, few, many or a size class.

V	size	J	D	CDR3	DNA
TRBV7-6	many	TRBJ2-3	.	CASSLRGGFSTDTQYF	TGTGCCAGCAGCTTACGCGGCGGGTTTAGCACAGATACGCAGTATTTT
TRBV7-8	few	TRBJ1-6	.	CASSIRRDSPLHF	TGTGCCAGCAGCATTCGGAGGGATTCACCCCTCCACTTT
TRBV27	many	TRBJ2-1	.	CASSFPDNEQFF	TGTGCCAGCAGTTTCCCGGACAATGAGCAGTTCTTC
TRBV6-2/TRBV6-3	many	TRBJ1-2	.	CASSYQIGGYTF	TGTGCCAGCAGTTACCAAATTGGTGGCTACACCTTC
TRBV9	many	TRBJ1-1	TRBD1	CASSVGTGIGGTEAFF	TGTGCCAGCAGCGTAGGGACAGGGATAGGGGGGACTGAAGCTTTCTTT
TRBV6-5	many	TRBJ1-1	TRBD1	CASSYRGQLNTEAFF	TGTGCCAGCAGTTACAGGGGACAGTTGAACACTGAAGCTTTCTTT
TRBV15	many	TRBJ2-3	.	CATSRDLGGPDTQYF	TGTGCCACCAGCAGAGATTTAGGGGGTCCAGATACGCAGTATTTT
TRBV6-1	many	TRBJ1-5	.	CASSELGLNQPQHF	TGTGCCAGCAGTGAATTGGGGTTAAATCAGCCCCAGCATTTT
TRBV5-1	many	TRBJ2-3	.	CASSLRQAGDTQYF	TGCGCCAGCAGCTTGAGGCAGGCGGGAGATACGCAGTATTTT
TRBV20-1	many	TRBJ1-1	.	CSARVFRGVGTEAFF	TGCAGTGCTAGGGTTTTTAGGGGCGTCGGCACTGAAGCTTTCTTT
TRBV20-1	many	TRBJ1-1	.	CSVTPRDGLNTEAFF	TGCAGTGTTACCCCCCGGGACGGACTGAACACTGAAGCTTTCTTT
TRBV7-2	many	TRBJ2-1	.	CASSMDQGGTEQFF	TGTGCCAGCAGTATGGATCAGGGGGGGACTGAGCAGTTCTTC
TRBV7-2	many	TRBJ2-1	TRBD2	CASSLGFTSGGNEQFF	TGTGCCAGCAGCTTAGGGTTCACTAGCGGTGGGAATGAGCAGTTCTTC
TRBV6-2/TRBV6-3	many	TRBJ1-5	.	CASSWMGYSNQPQHF	TGTGCCAGCAGCTGGATGGGTTATAGCAATCAGCCCCAGCATTTT
TRBV10-3	few	TRBJ2-7	TRBD2	CAISKTSGRFPSSYEQYF	TGTGCCATCAGTAAGACTAGCGGGAGGTTCCCTAGCTCCTACGAGCAGTACTTC
TRBV20-1	many	TRBJ2-5	.	CSARDLRNFQETQYF	TGCAGTGCTAGAGATCTGAGGAACTTCCAAGAGACCCAGTACTTC
TRBV5-1	many	TRBJ1-1	.	CASSLVSGSHAEAFF	TGCGCCAGCAGCTTGGTCTCAGGGTCACACGCTGAAGCTTTCTTT
TRBV10-3	few	TRBJ2-7	TRBD1	CAISEPGQALREQYF	TGTGCCATCAGTGAGCCGGGACAGGCCCTAAGGGAGCAGTACTTC
TRBV3-1	.	TRBJ2-3	.	CASSHGDNPNTQYF	TGTGCCAGCAGCCACGGGGACAACCCAAATACGCAGTATTTT
TRBV5-1	.	TRBJ2-7	.	CASSSNTGGLEQYF	TGCGCCAGCAGCTCAAACACCGGGGGCCTGGAGCAGTACTTC
TRBV6-2/TRBV6-3	many	TRBJ2-1	TRBD2	CASRKGLAGANEQFF	TGTGCCAGCAGAAAGGGACTAGCGGGGGCCAATGAGCAGTTCTTC
TRBV6-1	.	TRBJ2-1	.	CAVGGASYNEQFF	TGTGCCGTAGGTGGAGCCTCCTACAATGAGCAGTTCTTC
TRBV7-9	many	TRBJ1-1	.	CASSLAGEGRTEAFF	TGTGCCAGCAGCTTAGCGGGGGAGGGGAGGACTGAAGCTTTCTTT
TRBV4-3	few	TRBJ2-1	.	CASSQEGTGRQFF	TGCGCCAGCAGCCAAGAAGGCACAGGGCGGCAGTTCTTC
TRBV7-9	many	TRBJ2-7	TRBD1	CASSTKTGGEGEQYF	TGTGCCAGCAGCACCAAGACAGGGGGAGAAGGAGAGCAGTACTTC
TRBV7-2	many	TRBJ1-5	.	CASSSTNQPQHF	TGTGCCAGCAGCTCGACCAATCAGCCCCAGCATTTT
TRBV4-3	many	TRBJ2-3	.	CASSRQSGWTDTQYF	TGCGCCAGCAGCCGCCAGTCGGGTTGGACAGATACGCAGTATTTT
TRBV27	many	TRBJ2-1	.	CASRTGAYNEQFF	TGTGCCAGCAGGACGGGGGCCTACAATGAGCAGTTCTTC
TRBV11-2	many	TRBJ2-5	.	CASSLDLVETQYF	TGTGCCAGCAGCTTAGATCTGGTGGAGACCCAGTACTTC
TRBV5-5	.	TRBJ2-1	TRBD2	CASSLGTSGQQFF	TGTGCCAGCAGCCTGGGGACTAGCGGACAGCAGTTCTTC
TRBV4-3	many	TRBJ1-6	.	CASSAEVRSSYNSPLHF	TGCGCCAGCAGCGCGGAGGTCAGGAGCTCCTATAATTCACCCCTCCACTTT
TRBV10-3	many	TRBJ1-1	.	CAISERQSPTEAFF	TGTGCCATCAGTGAGCGACAGTCCCCCACTGAAGCTTTCTTT
TRBV9	few	TRBJ1-1	.	CASSVGGASNTEAFF	TGTGCCAGCAGCGTAGGGGGGGCCTCGAACACTGAAGCTTTCTTT
TRBV4-3	.	TRBJ2-6	.	CASSQDRVVSGANVLTF	TGCGCCAGCAGCCAAGACAGGGTAGTCTCTGGGGCCAACGTCCTGACTTTC
TRBV7-2	many	TRBJ1-2	.	CASSFGGPGYGYTF	TGTGCCAGCAGCTTCGGCGGGCCGGGCTATGGCTACACCTTC
TRBV12-3/TRBV12-4	many	TRBJ1-1	.	CASSLSLPLMTEAFF	TGTGCCAGCAGTTTGTCGCTCCCGCTGATGACTGAAGCTTTCTTT
TRBV20-1	many	TRBJ2-7	.	CSATRRSYEQYF	TGCAGTGCGACGAGGCGGTCCTACGAGCAGTACTTC
TRBV9	.	TRBJ1-2	TRBD1	CASSGPRGLYGYTF	TGTGCCAGCAGCGGACCGAGGGGGCTCTATGGCTACACCTTC
TRBV7-9	many	TRBJ1-2	TRBD1	CASSTRQGKYGYTF	TGTGCCAGCAGCACCCGACAGGGAAAGTATGGCTACACCTTC
TRBV6-1	many	TRBJ1-1	.	CASSPGRGRNTEAFF	TGTGCCAGCAGTCCAGGACGGGGCCGGAACACTGAAGCTTTCTTT
TRBV7-9	.	TRBJ2-4	TRBD2	CASSPPVRGVKNIQYF	TGTGCCAGCAGCCCCCCGGTCCGGGGGGTCAAAAACATTCAGTACTTC
TRBV20-1	many	TRBJ2-1	.	CSPRIGGRYNEQFF	TGCAGTCCTAGGATCGGGGGCCGGTACAATGAGCAGTTCTTC